This is a list of T cell receptor beta chains from one sample in a study of T cells in localized non-small cell lung cancer. Generated by immunoSEQ multiplex PCR, the TCRdb table keeps only in-frame clones and is missing some. This sample carries 15,000 to 20,000 clones, around 86% of them seen once, and the ten largest clones take around 25%. Sequenced material: peripheral blood, taken before any cancer treatment. The receptors here all came from a female donor older than 55 with stage I lung adenocarcinoma. Both conserved end residues are part of each CDR3. The D gene is left open where the match is weak. Clone size is stated in some rows and not others, as once, few, many or a class when expanded.

size,J,D,length,V,CDR3,DNA
.,TRBJ1-1,.,13,TRBV6-5,CASSRTVNTEAFF,TGTGCCAGCAGTCGCACAGTGAACACTGAAGCTTTCTTT
.,TRBJ2-1,TRBD2,15,TRBV7-8,CASSWTSGNYNEQFF,TGTGCCAGCAGCTGGACTAGCGGGAACTACAATGAGCAGTTCTTC
once,TRBJ2-1,TRBD2,17,TRBV25-1,CASSDPSGRGVNNEQFF,TGTGCCAGCAGTGACCCCTCGGGACGGGGGGTGAACAATGAGCAGTTCTTC
.,TRBJ2-1,.,13,TRBV7-8,CASSLGRYNEQFF,TGTGCCAGCAGCTTAGGCAGATACAATGAGCAGTTCTTC
.,TRBJ2-1,.,17,TRBV11-2,CASSLDGEVAYYNEQFF,TGTGCCAGCAGCTTAGACGGAGAGGTAGCGTATTACAATGAGCAGTTCTTC
.,TRBJ2-3,.,16,TRBV30,CAWSVLTGTYTDTQYF,TGTGCCTGGAGTGTTTTGACAGGGACTTACACAGATACGCAGTATTTT
.,TRBJ2-1,.,18,TRBV5-6,CASSLVGTPPSSYNEQFF,TGTGCCAGCAGCTTGGTGGGGACTCCTCCCAGCTCCTACAATGAGCAGTTCTTC
once,TRBJ2-7,TRBD1,14,TRBV14,CASSQQGATYEQYF,TGTGCCAGCAGCCAACAGGGGGCAACCTACGAGCAGTACTTC
few,TRBJ2-4,.,12,TRBV2,CASSQAKNIQYF,TGTGCCAGCAGCCAAGCCAAAAACATTCAGTACTTC
.,TRBJ1-6,.,15,TRBV4-3,CASSQGGVRGSPLHF,TGCGCCAGCAGCCAAGGGGGGGTGCGTGGTTCACCCCTCCACTTT
.,TRBJ2-6,.,16,TRBV5-6,CASSPLGLSGANVLTF,TGTGCCAGCAGCCCCCTGGGACTCAGTGGGGCCAACGTCCTGACTTTC
.,TRBJ1-6,.,11,TRBV30,CAWSGGGATLF,TGTGCCTGGAGTGGCGGGGGCGCGACCCTCTTT
.,TRBJ1-6,.,14,TRBV6-5,CASSMRISDSPLHF,TGTGCCAGCAGTATGAGGATATCGGATTCACCCCTCCACTTT
.,TRBJ2-1,.,15,TRBV18,CASSPRGFSRNEQFF,TGTGCCAGCTCACCAAGAGGTTTTTCGAGGAATGAGCAGTTCTTC
.,TRBJ2-2,.,15,TRBV19,CASSPPELVTGELFF,TGTGCCAGTAGCCCGCCGGAGTTGGTCACCGGGGAGCTGTTTTTT
.,TRBJ1-2,.,17,TRBV5-1,CASSLGDPTLANYGYTF,TGCGCCAGCAGCTTGGGGGACCCAACTTTGGCTAACTATGGCTACACCTTC
.,TRBJ1-1,.,13,TRBV6-4,CASRRDHYTEAFF,TGTGCCAGCAGACGGGACCACTACACTGAAGCTTTCTTT